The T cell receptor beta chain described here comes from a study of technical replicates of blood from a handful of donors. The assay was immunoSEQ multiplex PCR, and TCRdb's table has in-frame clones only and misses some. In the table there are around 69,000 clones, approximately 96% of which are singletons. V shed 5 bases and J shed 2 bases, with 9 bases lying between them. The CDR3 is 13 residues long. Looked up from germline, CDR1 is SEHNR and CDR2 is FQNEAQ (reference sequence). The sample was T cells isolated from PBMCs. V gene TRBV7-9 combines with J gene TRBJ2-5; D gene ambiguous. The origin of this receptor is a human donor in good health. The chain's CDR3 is CASSDSTQETQYF. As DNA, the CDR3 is TGTGCCAGCAGCGACTCTACACAAGAGACCCAGTACTTC.